Below, 3 T cell receptor beta chains from the same sample are listed, as sequenced in a study of CD8+ T cells in alopecia areata. Treatment denoted: oral pan-JAK inhibitor, 5-10 mg twice daily. Once RNA had been extracted, it was reverse transcribed into cDNA to act as the sequencing template. Data came from immunoSEQ multiplex PCR; TCRdb stores just in-frame clones and leaves some out. The top ten hold 16% of the sample, which has 160,000 or so clones, 58% seen once. This specimen was CD4+ T cells sorted from blood, taken between weeks 55 and 65, from a patient treated with tofacitinib. These receptors originate from a human donor with alopecia areata.

The chain has TRBV29-1 and TRBJ2-3; TRBD2 is a possible D gene (5 bases). The germline V and J ends were trimmed by 4 bases and 2 bases, with 10 bases remaining between them. The CDR3 length is 13 residues. CDR1 is SQVTM and CDR2 is ANQGSEA in the germline V gene. CDR3 DNA: TGCAGCGTTGTCGGACTTCCCACAGATACGCAGTATTTT. Its protein is CSVVGLPTDTQYF.

This clone is a singleton in its sample. The chain carries TRBV7-9 and TRBJ1-4; D possibly corresponds to TRBD1 (5 bases). Germline V gives CDR1 SEHNR, CDR2 FQNEAQ (reference sequence). The CDR3 spans 14 residues. Trimming removed 5 bases from V and 0 bases from J, with 7 bases in between. The CDR3 nucleotides are TGTGCCAGCAGCCCGGGGGCAACTAATGAAAAACTGTTTTTT. This codes for CASSPGATNEKLFF.

The chain is built from TRBV10-3 and TRBJ2-3, with a weak D call TRBD2 (5 bases). With 5 bases removed from V and 4 bases from J, the gap between germline ends came to 10 bases. The length of the CDR3 is 13 residues. Germline V gene lookup returns CDR1 ENHRY and CDR2 SYGVKD. In DNA, the CDR3 is TGTGCCATCAGTTCACCGAGGGCAGATACGCAGTATTTT. Amino acid sequence: CAISSPRADTQYF.